The rows below give T cell receptor beta chains drawn from one sample of a study of human T cells and chemical hapten exposure. Via MiXCR, TCRdb re-called the RACE reads, giving one row per CDR3 protein. The repertoire holds under 50,000 distinct CDR3 sequences, with roughly 12% as singletons. Specimen: whole blood, collected in connection with sensitization to the hapten diphenylcyclopropenone (DPC). The source of these receptors is a woman aged 40 to 50 with alopecia areata. Some clones in this sample may be carry-over from other donors' samples. The CDR3 runs from the conserved cysteine through the conserved F or W. D genes are given only for firm matches. Expanded clones are given a class, and other clones once, few, many or no size at all.

-	-	TRBJ1-3	TRBV7-9	CASAKVSSGNTIYF	TGTGCCAGCGCCAAAGTGAGCTCTGGAAACACCATATATTTT
many	-	TRBJ1-5	TRBV3-1	CASSQGLNQPQHF	TGTGCCAGCAGCCAAGGATTGAATCAGCCCCAGCATTTT
few	TRBD2	TRBJ2-7	TRBV7-3	CASSLDFPAGDDYEQYF	TGTGCCAGCAGCTTAGATTTCCCCGCGGGGGATGACTACGAGCAGTACTTC
many	-	TRBJ2-1	TRBV29-1	CSVRLDAYNEQFF	TGCAGCGTTAGACTAGACGCATACAATGAGCAGTTCTTC
many	TRBD1	TRBJ2-1	TRBV19	CASRTGRNEQFF	TGTGCCAGCAGGACAGGGCGCAATGAGCAGTTCTTC
-	-	TRBJ1-4	TRBV10-3	CANKSDREKLFF	TGTGCCAACAAATCTGACAGAGAAAAACTGTTTTTT
-	-	TRBJ1-2	TRBV7-2	CASRYTPSRGTGYTF	TGTGCCAGCAGGTACACCCCTTCCCGGGGAACTGGCTACACCTTC
-	-	TRBJ2-5	TRBV9	CASSLGQETQYF	TGTGCCAGCAGCTTGGGTCAAGAGACCCAGTACTTC
-	-	TRBJ2-4	TRBV2	CASSDTGPTKNIQYF	TGTGCCAGCAGTGATACAGGGCCCACCAAAAACATTCAGTACTTC
-	-	TRBJ2-2	TRBV28	CASTLRQITGELFF	TGTGCCAGCACCTTGCGCCAAATCACCGGGGAGCTGTTTTTT
-	TRBD2	TRBJ2-1	TRBV29-1	CSVALAVYNEQFF	TGCAGCGTGGCACTAGCGGTTTACAATGAGCAGTTCTTC
few	-	TRBJ2-7	TRBV7-7	CASSPGWGYEQYF	TGTGCCAGCAGCCCCGGCTGGGGTTACGAGCAGTACTTC
many	-	TRBJ2-5	TRBV9	CASSVSGQIGETQYF	TGTGCCAGCAGCGTATCGGGACAAATCGGAGAGACCCAGTACTTC
few	-	TRBJ1-1	TRBV29-1	CSVEDKTPEAFF	TGCAGCGTTGAAGATAAAACCCCTGAAGCTTTCTTT
many	-	TRBJ1-1	TRBV29-1	CSVDGGRTEAFF	TGCAGCGTTGACGGGGGGAGAACTGAAGCTTTCTTT
many	TRBD1	TRBJ1-1	TRBV18	CASSPQTGKDTEAFF	TGTGCCAGCTCACCCCAGACAGGGAAAGACACTGAAGCTTTCTTT
few	TRBD2	TRBJ2-1	TRBV6-6	CASSQLAGGPGEQFF	TGTGCCAGCAGTCAACTAGCGGGGGGGCCGGGTGAGCAGTTCTTC
few	TRBD1	TRBJ2-5	TRBV28	CASRETGSETQYF	TGTGCCAGCAGAGAGACAGGGTCGGAGACCCAGTACTTC
-	-	TRBJ2-5	TRBV21-1	CASGQTGFQETQYF	TGTGCCAGCGGACAGACAGGGTTCCAAGAGACCCAGTACTTC
few	TRBD1	TRBJ1-5	TRBV12-3/TRBV12-4	CASTGQGNYQPQHF	TGTGCCAGCACCGGACAGGGCAATTATCAGCCCCAGCATTTT
few	-	TRBJ2-1	TRBV7-2	CASSLAQGSYNEQFF	TGTGCCAGCAGCTTAGCGCAGGGGTCCTACAATGAGCAGTTCTTC
few	-	TRBJ2-5	TRBV28	CASSLGQEETQYF	TGTGCCAGCAGTTTAGGGCAGGAAGAGACCCAGTACTTC